This T cell receptor (beta chain) appears in the sequencing data of a study of T cell responses to AZD1222 COVID-19 vaccine. Findings of the study overall: There were repertoire samples only from the period after the peak T cell response. Unmutated variant regions are reportedly the target of nearly half of TCRs that are spike-specific. Females made up more of the donors, who were largely white British, and clonal diversity may have come out too low. Among those given AZD1222, only 5 to 7 were seropositive at baseline.

With respect to this clone: What it binds is not known.

Germline V lookup: CDR1 SGHRS, CDR2 YFSETQ. V was cut by 5 bases and J by 3 bases, with 12 bases left in between. The CDR3 has 13 amino acids. Using immunoSEQ multiplex PCR, the repertoire was profiled, and TCRdb retains in-frame clones only, with some absent. The sample holds around 150,000 clones, roughly 92% seen once. The rearrangement links TRBV5-1 to TRBJ2-7; the D gene is possibly TRBD1 (5 bases). Sequencing was performed on peripheral blood, taken on day 0 of AZD1222 vaccination. This clonotype was sampled from an adult in good health. The CDR3 reads CASSSSGNYEQYF. The CDR3 coding sequence is TGCGCCAGCAGTTCGTCAGGGAACTACGAGCAGTACTTC. Full variable domain (missing parts from reference TRBV5-1 and TRBJ2-7): KAGVTQTPRYLIKTRGQQVTLSCSPISGHRSVSWYQQTPGQGLQFLFEYFSETQRNKGNFPGRFSGRQFSNSRSEMNVSTLELGDSALYLCASSSSGNYEQYFGPGTRLTVT.